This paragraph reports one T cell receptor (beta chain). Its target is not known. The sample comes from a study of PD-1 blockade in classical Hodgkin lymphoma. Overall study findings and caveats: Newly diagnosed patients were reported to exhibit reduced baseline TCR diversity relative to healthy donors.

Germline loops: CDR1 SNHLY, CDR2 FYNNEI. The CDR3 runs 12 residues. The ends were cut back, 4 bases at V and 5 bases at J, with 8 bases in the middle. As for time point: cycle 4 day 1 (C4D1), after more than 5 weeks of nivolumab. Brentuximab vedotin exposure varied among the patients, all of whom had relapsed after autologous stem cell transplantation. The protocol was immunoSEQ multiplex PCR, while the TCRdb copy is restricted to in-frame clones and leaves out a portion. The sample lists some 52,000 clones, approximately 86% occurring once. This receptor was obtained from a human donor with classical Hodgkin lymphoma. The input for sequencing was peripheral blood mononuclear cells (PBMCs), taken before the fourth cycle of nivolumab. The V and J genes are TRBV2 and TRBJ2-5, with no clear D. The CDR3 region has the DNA TGTGCCAGCAGTGCCGAACGGGAGACCCAGTACTTC. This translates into CASSAERETQYF.